This T cell receptor beta chain was identified during a study of blood T cell repertoires in COVID-19. Using immunoSEQ multiplex PCR, the repertoire was profiled, and TCRdb retains in-frame clones only, with some absent. The table lists more than 60,000 clones, around nine tenths of them singletons. The CDR3 runs to 14 residues. Deletions cut 5 bases from V and 6 bases from J, with 14 bases between. CDR1 KGHSH and CDR2 LQKENI come from the germline V gene. The sequencing input was peripheral blood. The chain joins TRBV18 to TRBJ2-1; tentative D call: TRBD1 (6 bases). This receptor was taken from a human donor in a cohort sampled during active COVID-19. The CDR3 coding sequence is TGTGCCAGCTCAGGACAGACTCGGGTCAATGAGCAGTTCTTC. Translating it yields CASSGQTRVNEQFF.